This T cell receptor beta chain was found in a study of early T cells in non-severe SARS-CoV-2 infection (dated by TCRdb to the early 2020s). A note on the overall study: TCR sequencing used bulk RNA from unsorted whole blood, so alpha and beta chains could not be paired. Broader findings and caveats from the paper: VDJdb matching was skewed toward anti-spike CD8 responses, so virus-specific expansions were likely underestimated and private and CD4 specificities were missed.

The library was produced with 5' RACE. TCRdb names NextSeq 500 as the instrument used. In the TCR library protocol, unique molecular identifiers were attached to individual cDNA molecules to correct for PCR bias and sequencing error. Both TCR alpha and beta chains were sequenced, and tight co-correlation was observed between alpha and beta sequence abundances in each sample. The study's own analysis went as follows. Decombinator V4 was used to perform V gene, J gene and CDR3 annotation of TCR sequences. Expanded TCRs were defined as changing significantly between any two time points under a Poisson model with p below 0.0001. Abundances of TCRs were expressed as counts per million after normalisation to the total number of TCRs sequenced in each sample. MAIT TCRs were defined by TRAV1-2 paired with TRAJ12, TRAJ20 or TRAJ33, and iNKT TCRs by TRAV10 paired with TRAJ18. VDJdb, accessed on 1 November 2021, was searched for TCRs annotated for CMV, EBV and SARS-CoV-2, and TCRs annotated for more than one antigen were excluded. TCRdb reprocessing: public reads trimmed at Q25 with fastp, clones called with MiXCR, in-frame beta chains kept. Each CDR3 protein gets just one entry, which takes the most common genes and DNA from the rows behind it. The V and J calls were determined by TCRdb, not by the authors. This sample lists around 35,000 distinct CDR3 sequences; approximately 5.2% were detected once. 5% to 6.5% of the sample is taken by the ten largest.

The germline V gene (reference sequence) gives CDR1 as SEHNR and CDR2 as FQNEAQ. At the junction V is shortened by 5 bases and J by 3 bases; bases outside the gene matches: 7. The cysteine opens and the phenylalanine closes a CDR3 of 16 amino acids. CDR3 DNA only is kept here, 48 bases in frame from base 1. This was a case-control study nested in a cohort of healthcare workers in London, UK, who had nasopharyngeal swab PCR tests and blood samples taken every week. Between 23 and 31 March 2020, the week of the UK lockdown, healthcare workers were enrolled and then followed up weekly for as long as 16 weeks. There are many counts of this clonotype. The antigen it recognizes is unknown. Base qualities were left out, and no much larger clone turns up one base away.

The chain is encoded by TRBV7-9 joined to TRBJ2-3, and 11 bases in between align with TRBD2. Sequenced: whole blood. This clonotype was obtained from an adult who was a healthcare worker with PCR-confirmed SARS-CoV-2 infection or an uninfected control (not recorded which). The CDR3 protein sequence reads: CASSPRLAGSTDTQYF. DNA sequence: TGTGCCAGCAGCCCCCGACTAGCGGGAAGTACAGATACGCAGTATTTT.